Listed below are T cell receptor beta chains from one sample, sequenced in a study of T cell repertoires in cytomegalovirus infection. These TCRs' antigens remain unknown. TCRdb recomputed calls from the reads with MiXCR, one row per CDR3 protein. There are 570,000 or so distinct CDR3 sequences in the sample; 40% occur only once, and 48% lies in the top ten. Sequencing was performed on cultured PBMCs, taken from culture after CMV antigen stimulation. Receptor source: a human donor in good health (CMV status not recorded). Some clones in this sample may be carry-over from other donors' samples. CDR3s include the opening cysteine and the closing phenylalanine or tryptophan. Clone size is shown for a subset of rows, as once, few, many or a class of expanded clone.

TRBV20-1	few	TRBJ1-4	CSARDPDRGTEKLFF
TRBV27	NA	TRBJ1-5	CASSPFRGPNQPQHF
TRBV23-1	NA	TRBJ2-1	CASSLTLPKALYNEQFF
TRBV2	NA	TRBJ2-1	CASRPPGLYNEQFF
TRBV7-2	NA	TRBJ1-1	CASSLWRRTEAFF
TRBV6-6	NA	TRBJ2-7	CASSPVVSGGYEQYF
TRBV7-9	few	TRBJ2-7	CASSIELAGEDEQYF
TRBV12-3/TRBV12-4	NA	TRBJ2-6	CASSNDRTSVLTF
TRBV7-2	once	TRBJ2-7	CASSFSFGGEQYF
TRBV12-3/TRBV12-4	many	TRBJ1-5	CASSSSGTGNQPQHF
TRBV6-6	NA	TRBJ2-3	CASIGTRRITDTQYF
TRBV7-6	few	TRBJ1-4	CASSLEVGRGKEKLFF
TRBV20-1	NA	TRBJ1-6	CSARVLAGGYNSPLHF
TRBV12-3/TRBV12-4	once	TRBJ1-3	CASSRDGRGNTIYF
TRBV28	once	TRBJ1-4	CASSPPGINEKLFF
TRBV2	few	TRBJ1-2	CASRRGQGAYGYTF
TRBV28	NA	TRBJ1-4	CASSLSGTGPEKLFF
TRBV27	few	TRBJ1-2	CASSSLPDRGTNYGYTF
TRBV5-1	few	TRBJ1-6	CASSPGGGEYNSPLHF
TRBV12-3/TRBV12-4	NA	TRBJ2-7	CASRVNRDYEQYF
TRBV5-5	NA	TRBJ2-5	CASSPSIGETQYF
TRBV27	few	TRBJ2-7	CASSLRPAGASYEQYF
TRBV11-2	few	TRBJ2-7	CASSQAGDSYEQYF
TRBV4-1	NA	TRBJ2-1	CASSLRGAGEQFF
TRBV19	NA	TRBJ2-1	CASSQQGGGYNEQFF
TRBV7-2	few	TRBJ1-4	CASSLLRAANEKLFF
TRBV10-3	NA	TRBJ2-7	CAISVSLLYEQYF
TRBV28	NA	TRBJ2-1	CASTSGGSYNEQFF
TRBV27	few	TRBJ2-7	CASSPREESYEQYF
TRBV7-2	NA	TRBJ2-5	CASSLPGAQETQYF
TRBV7-8	few	TRBJ1-2	CASSPRWAGYTF
TRBV7-9	NA	TRBJ1-2	CASSPSGSGYGYTF
TRBV20-1	NA	TRBJ2-3	CSARASSTDTQYF
TRBV12-3/TRBV12-4	NA	TRBJ2-7	CAILRAGARGYEQYF
TRBV6-6	few	TRBJ2-4	CASSSLYTLLAKNIQYF
TRBV5-6	few	TRBJ2-2	CASSPGTISWRRNTGELFF
TRBV12-3/TRBV12-4	NA	TRBJ2-1	CASSLTSWGEQFF
TRBV12-3/TRBV12-4	few	TRBJ2-3	CASSLKAQTTQYF
TRBV6-2/TRBV6-3	NA	TRBJ2-7	CASVGAEQYF
TRBV4-3	NA	TRBJ2-4	CASSQESPAAGPLMRYF
TRBV7-9	few	TRBJ2-3	CASSFLGLAGGDTQYF
TRBV12-3/TRBV12-4	NA	TRBJ2-5	CASSFLDRARETQYF
TRBV2	NA	TRBJ1-1	CASSVLDRGTEAFF
TRBV7-9	NA	TRBJ2-2	CASSSGLVTGELFF
TRBV2	NA	TRBJ1-1	CASSVLNSNTEAFF
TRBV4-1	few	TRBJ1-3	CASSQPGLGNTIYF